Detailed here is one TCR beta chain. Sequencing was performed with immunoSEQ multiplex PCR; in TCRdb, only in-frame clones are kept and a portion is missing. The table lists about 36,000 clones, with no singletons. This sample stems from a study of T cells after posttransplantation cyclophosphamide. The CDR3 covers 14 residues. V shed 4 bases, J shed 5 bases, and the junction held 6 bases outside the gene matches. Germline CDR1 and CDR2: KGHSH and LQKENI. The sequencing sample was made of PBMCs. This TCR was recovered from a girl aged 5 to 17 in good health, CMV-negative, and a related stem cell transplant donor. The genes are TRBV18 and TRBJ2-7; 9 bases map to TRBD1. CDR3 loop: CASSLDRGDDEQYF. DNA of the CDR3: TGTGCCAGCTCACTAGACAGGGGGGACGACGAGCAGTACTTC.